This passage covers 18 T cell receptor beta chains from one sample sequenced in a study of Graves' ophthalmopathy and Graves' hyperthyroidism. Researchers took RNA transcripts and amplified TCR beta CDR3 regions from them. The workflow started with a first-round RT-PCR run with HTBI primers and then moved on to a second-round multiplex PCR. TCRdb used MiXCR to reprocess the multiplex PCR reads, holding one entry per CDR3 protein. This table holds 360,000 or so distinct CDR3 sequences, about a sixth found once. Sequencing used peripheral blood. The receptors were gathered from a young woman with Graves' ophthalmopathy.

This clonotype was recorded at least ten times. The V gene is TRBV9, the J gene TRBJ2-6; tentative D call: TRBD2 (7 bases). V shed 4 bases and J shed 4 bases, with 21 bases lying between them. The CDR3 totals 18 residues. The germline gives CDR1 SGDLS, CDR2 YYNGEE. CDR3 bases: TGTGCCAGCAGCTCCGGGGGGCGTGGTTCCGTCGGGGCCAACGTCCTGACTTTC. Translation gives CASSSGGRGSVGANVLTF.

The chain couples TRBV5-1 to TRBJ1-1, with 8 nucleotides matching TRBD1. Germline-derived CDR1 and CDR2 are SGHRS and YFSETQ. The CDR3 spans 15 residues. V dropped 2 bases and J dropped 2; count of bases not matched to a gene: 5. CDR3 sequence reads: CASSLETGANTEAFF. CDR3 nucleotides: TGCGCCAGCAGCTTAGAGACAGGGGCTAACACTGAAGCTTTCTTT.

V gene TRBV27 combines with J gene TRBJ2-7, with D perhaps TRBD1 (5 bases). CDR1 and CDR2 (germline): MNHEY, SMNVEV (reference sequence). This CDR3 contains 16 residues. V was trimmed by 2 bases and J by 0 bases, leaving 14 bases between them. CDR3 amino acids: CASSLSRTPSSYEQYF. For the CDR3, the DNA is TGTGCCAGCAGTTTAAGCAGGACACCGAGCTCCTACGAGCAGTACTTC.

The rearrangement uses TRBV18 and TRBJ1-3; D gene unclear. CDR1 and CDR2 (germline): KGHSH, LQKENI. The V end was cut by 2 bases, the J end by 4 bases, with 15 bases between. The CDR3 loop spans 16 amino acids. CDR3 residues: CASSPVRAIGGNTIYF. CDR3 nucleotides: TGTGCCAGCTCACCAGTACGAGCGATTGGGGGAAACACCATATATTTT.

The chain carries TRBV7-2 and TRBJ2-7; no firm D call. Germline CDR1 SGHTA, CDR2 FQGNSA. This CDR3 is 12 amino acids long. Trimming stripped 3 bases from V and 6 bases from J, with 9 bases between. In DNA form, the CDR3 reads TGTGCCAGCAGCTTGGGTATACGCGAGCAGTACTTC. It translates to CASSLGIREQYF.

This clonotype has at least ten counts. The chain couples TRBV29-1 to TRBJ2-7; the D gene is possibly TRBD1 (6 bases). In germline, CDR1 is SQVTM, CDR2 ANQGSEA. CDR3 size: 10 residues. Trimming removed 6 bases at V and 7 bases at J, with 10 bases between. Written as DNA, the CDR3 is TGCAGCGTGGGGACACGGGAGCAGTACTTC. Protein product: CSVGTREQYF.

This clonotype was seen at least ten times. CDR3 in amino acids: CASSPGVGALAKNIQYF. The CDR3 nucleotides read TGTGCCAGCAGCCCCGGGGTGGGGGCCTTAGCCAAAAACATTCAGTACTTC. V usage is TRBV9 and J usage is TRBJ2-4; weak D call: TRBD1 (6 bases). The CDR3 sequence is 17 residues long. V dropped 4 bases and J dropped 0 bases, with 17 bases sitting between them. CDR1 is SGDLS and CDR2 is YYNGEE in the germline V gene.

The chain links TRBV12-3 or TRBV12-4 to TRBJ1-6; 8 bases map to TRBD1. The J segment lost 10 bases and the V segment lost 6 bases, leaving 5 bases of the junction unmatched. The CDR3 has 13 residues. DNA of the CDR3: TGTGCCAGCAGGGACAGGGAGGGCTCACCCCTCCACTTT. It codes for CASRDREGSPLHF.

This clonotype was counted many times. J is TRBJ2-5 and V is TRBV3-1; a weak D match, TRBD1 (5 bases). CDR3 size: 17 residues. Germline CDR1 and CDR2: LGHDT and YNNKEL (reference sequence). The V end was cut by 4 bases, the J end by 5 bases, with 23 bases between. CDR3 sequence (DNA): TGTGCCAGCAGCCGAAGGGGAATGCATTCGGTTAGCGAGACCCAGTACTTC. Translated, it gives CASSRRGMHSVSETQYF.

This clonotype was seen at least ten times. The gene calls are TRBV7-2 and TRBJ2-5; 7 positions match TRBD2. This CDR3 spans 16 amino acids. With V trimmed by 2 bases and J by 4 bases, 10 bases remained unmatched. Looked up from germline, CDR1 is SGHTA and CDR2 is FQGNSA. The CDR3 here is CASSLIKWEGLETQYF. In DNA, the CDR3 is TGTGCCAGCAGCTTAATAAAGTGGGAGGGCCTAGAGACCCAGTACTTC.

This clonotype has a count of ten or more. The chain employs TRBV19 and TRBJ1-5; weak D call: TRBD1 (5 bases). CDR1 and CDR2 from the germline V gene are LNHDA and SQIVND (reference sequence). Trimming took off 5 bases at V and 7 bases at J, with 15 bases between the two ends. There are 14 residues in the CDR3. The CDR3 coding sequence is TGTGCCAGTAGTGGGGACGGGAGGAGGCAGCCCCAGCATTTT. It codes for CASSGDGRRQPQHF. Full variable domain (rest looked up from reference TRBV19 and TRBJ1-5): DGGITQSPKYLFRKEGQNVTLSCEQNLNHDAMYWYRQDPGQGLRLIYYSQIVNDFQKGDIAEGYSVSREKKESFPLTVTSAQKNPTAFYLCASSGDGRRQPQHFGDGTRLSIL.

This clonotype was seen many times. V usage is TRBV20-1 and J usage is TRBJ1-5; D is uncertain. CDR3 length: 14 residues. Germline assignment: CDR1 DFQATT and CDR2 SNEGSKA (reference sequence). V was cut by 1 base and J by 4 bases, with 11 bases left in between. The CDR3 coding sequence is TGCAGTGCTAGAGTACTGGAATTTAATCAGCCCCAGCATTTT. Its protein is CSARVLEFNQPQHF.

This clonotype was seen more than once but under ten times. This rearrangement joins TRBV5-1 to TRBJ2-5; 10 bases fit TRBD1. V shed 1 base, J shed 4 bases, and the junction held 7 bases outside the gene matches. Germline V gives CDR1 SGHRS, CDR2 YFSETQ. CDR3 size: 16 residues. This chain's CDR3 is CASSLRRQGAGETQYF. CDR3 coding DNA: TGCGCCAGCAGCTTGAGGAGACAGGGGGCGGGAGAGACCCAGTACTTC.

A word on this clonotype: The conserved phenylalanine or tryptophan normally closing the CDR3 is absent here, so this likely arose from a read error. This chain joins TRBV20-1 and TRBJ2-7; D gene uncertain. The V gene lost 4 bases and the J gene lost 3 bases, with 16 bases spanning the gap. Germline V gene sequence: CDR1 DFQATT, CDR2 SNEGSKA (reference sequence). The CDR3 extends over 14 amino acids. The CDR3, as DNA: TGCAGTGCTATTCCTGGGGAAGTCGTCTACGAGCAGTACTCC. Amino acid sequence: CSAIPGEVVYEQYS.

This sequence joins TRBV27 and TRBJ1-5, with D uncertain. Trimming stripped 5 bases from V and 1 base from J, with 9 bases between. From germline, CDR1 is MNHEY and CDR2 SMNVEV (reference sequence). The CDR3 is 14 residues long. The CDR3 loop reads CASSPIGSNQPQHF. CDR3 in DNA: TGTGCCAGCAGTCCTATCGGAAGCAATCAGCCCCAGCATTTT.

The table lists this clonotype with many counts. The genes are TRBV7-9 and TRBJ1-1; no firm D call. V was clipped by 8 bases and J by 0 bases, with 10 bases between them. This CDR3 region has 13 residues. CDR1 and CDR2 from the germline V gene are SEHNR and FQNEAQ (reference sequence). In nucleotides, the CDR3 is TGTGCCAGCGGAACGGGAATGAACACTGAAGCTTTCTTT. Amino acid sequence: CASGTGMNTEAFF.

This clonotype was detected ten times or more. V and J are TRBV30 and TRBJ2-1, with D perhaps matching TRBD1 (5 bases). The CDR3 consists of 14 residues. The V and J ends lost 0 bases and 4 bases respectively, with 10 bases between them. The germline gives CDR1 GTSNPN, CDR2 SVGIG (reference sequence). The CDR3 coding sequence is TGTGCCTGGAGTGTACAGGTTTGGTACAATGAGCAGTTCTTC. This gives the protein CAWSVQVWYNEQFF.

This clonotype was counted ten times or more. V and J are TRBV27 and TRBJ2-6; possible D gene TRBD1, 6 bases. The CDR3 has 16 residues. The V and J ends lost 3 bases and 4 bases respectively, with 13 bases between them. Germline CDR1 MNHEY, CDR2 SMNVEV (reference sequence). CDR3 protein: CASSLSAGAGANVLTF. In nucleotides, the CDR3 is TGTGCCAGCAGTTTGAGCGCAGGGGCCGGGGCCAACGTCCTGACTTTC.